This T cell receptor beta chain was documented in a study of identifying expanded T cells in peripheral blood. Using immunoSEQ multiplex PCR, the repertoire was profiled, and TCRdb retains in-frame clones only, with some absent. The sample contains 95,000 to 100,000 clones, around 88% of which appear only once. V shed 5 bases and J shed 7 bases, with 14 bases lying between them. There are 13 residues in the CDR3. CDR1 and CDR2 (germline): SGHNT, YENEEA. The material sequenced was blood. The chain joins TRBV11-3 to TRBJ2-5; a possible D gene is TRBD1 (6 bases). This TCR was recovered from a person between 18 and 70 years old in good health. DNA for the CDR3: TGTGCCAGCAGCGTTACAGGGCACGGGACCCAGTACTTC. This codes for CASSVTGHGTQYF.